The present TCR beta chain was sequenced within a study of T cells after posttransplantation cyclophosphamide. Study conclusions and caveats: TRB clonality was highly associated with recipient CMV seropositivity and reactivation. Donor CD8+ memory clones often dominated recipient blood repertoires at later times.

Some clones are missing from TCRdb's copy, which holds only in-frame ones; the method was immunoSEQ multiplex PCR. The sample records roughly 21,000 clones, 70% to 90% being singletons. Methotrexate plus calcineurin inhibitor accompanied controls' myeloablative marrow transplants; sampling was 1 year later. A remark on this clone: Its antigen remains unknown.

The receptor comes from a female patient in her 30s who received an allogeneic stem cell transplant from an unrelated donor, was CMV-positive, and had acute and chronic GVHD. Some T cells may have come from the graft donor. Sequencing was performed on PBMCs, taken around 350 days after allogeneic stem cell transplant with calcineurin inhibitor and methotrexate.

CDR3 DNA sequence: TGTGCCAGCTCACCAGGCAGGAATGAGCAGTTCTTC. It specifies CASSPGRNEQFF. This rearrangement joins TRBV18 to TRBJ2-1; D is undetermined. The V gene lost 2 bases and the J gene lost 7 bases, with 6 bases spanning the gap. The CDR3 runs 12 residues. CDR1 is KGHSH and CDR2 is LQKENI in the germline V gene.